This is a list of T cell receptor beta chains from one sample in a study of long-term antiretroviral therapy in people with HIV. Assay used: immunoSEQ multiplex PCR; TCRdb lists only in-frame clones, some missing. The sample yields some 31,000 clones, 90% to 95% seen once. The sequencing used unsorted PBMCs, collected 7.4 years after starting antiretroviral therapy. The receptors originated from a middle-aged man with HIV. Each CDR3 is given with its conserved first and last residue. D genes are given only for firm matches. Size tells how often a clone was seen (once, few, many) or the class of an expanded clone, and some rows leave it out.

v_gene	j_gene	d_gene	abundance	CDR3nt	CDR3aa
TRBV19	TRBJ1-5	TRBD1	.	TGTGCCAGTACCACGGGACAGGGAAGCTATAGCGGTCGCAATCAGCCCCAGCATTTT	CASTTGQGSYSGRNQPQHF
TRBV5-6	TRBJ2-6	.	.	TGTGCCAGCAGCTTTTGGGGCTCTGGGGCCAACGTCCTGACTTTC	CASSFWGSGANVLTF
TRBV6-5	TRBJ1-6	.	.	TGTGCCAGCAGTTACGGGCTCGGGGATGGGGATTCACCCCTCCACTTT	CASSYGLGDGDSPLHF
TRBV6-5	TRBJ1-5	.	.	TGTGCCAGCAGGTTACTGTCAGCCCCCAATCAGCCCCAGCATTTT	CASRLLSAPNQPQHF
TRBV28	TRBJ2-7	TRBD2	.	TGTGCCAGCAGCGAGCGTCGGGGGGGGGCCGACGAGCAGTACTTC	CASSERRGGADEQYF
TRBV19	TRBJ1-2	TRBD1	.	TGTGCCAGTAGTAAGGACAGGGTAGCTAACTATGGCTACACCTTC	CASSKDRVANYGYTF
TRBV11-3	TRBJ1-6	.	.	TGTGCCAGCAGCTTAGATCAAAGAACTGGTGGCGTTTCACCCCTCCACTTT	CASSLDQRTGGVSPLHF
TRBV6-5	TRBJ1-1	.	.	TGTGCCAGCAGTTACTCGACCGCGGGCACCCTAGGAGCTTTCTTT	CASSYSTAGTLGAFF
TRBV6-4	TRBJ2-1	TRBD2	.	TGTGCCACCTCGACTAGCGGGGGGTCATCCAATGAGCAGTTCTTC	CATSTSGGSSNEQFF
TRBV5-8	TRBJ2-4	.	.	TGTGCCAGCACCGTCCCCCTCGTCCCCCACATTCAGTACTTC	CASTVPLVPHIQYF
TRBV5-1	TRBJ1-2	TRBD1	.	TGCGCCAGCAGCTTGAACCCTGGGACAGGGAACTATGGCTACACCTTC	CASSLNPGTGNYGYTF
TRBV21-1	TRBJ2-7	.	.	TGTGCCAGCAGCGCGCTGTCGCGCCTCCCTGACGGCTCAGAAGGCTACGAGCAGTACTTC	CASSALSRLPDGSEGYEQYF
TRBV28	TRBJ2-3	.	.	TGTGCCAGACTAGCTGACCTCACAGATACGCAGTATTTT	CARLADLTDTQYF
TRBV2	TRBJ1-1	.	few	TGTGCCAGCAGTGAAGCCCGTGGGGGGGCTGAAGCTTTCTTT	CASSEARGGAEAFF
TRBV11-2	TRBJ2-3	.	.	TGTGCCAGCAGCACCCGGGACCAACCTAGCACAGATACGCAGTATTTT	CASSTRDQPSTDTQYF
TRBV5-4	TRBJ1-2	.	.	TGTGCCAGCAGCTTGTATCTACAGGGTGTATCTGGCTACACCTTC	CASSLYLQGVSGYTF
TRBV29-1	TRBJ1-1	TRBD1	.	TGCAGCGTGCTTTTGACAGGGGACACTGAAGCTTTCTTT	CSVLLTGDTEAFF
TRBV19	TRBJ1-1	.	.	TGTGCCAGTAGTATAGTTCGGGACACTGAAGCTTTCTTT	CASSIVRDTEAFF
TRBV10-1	TRBJ2-2	.	.	TGCGCCAGCAGGACCAACACCGGGGAGCTGTTTTTT	CASRTNTGELFF
TRBV10-3	TRBJ2-1	TRBD2	.	TGTGCCATCAGTGAAGGCGGAGGGCGGGGGGGGAATGAGCAGTTCTTC	CAISEGGGRGGNEQFF
TRBV20-1	TRBJ1-5	.	few	TGCAGTGCCAGGGGCTCAGTGGCCCAGCATTTT	CSARGSVAQHF
TRBV10-3	TRBJ2-3	TRBD2	.	TGTGCCATCAGTGAGACTAGCGGGGGTGGTACAAATACGCAGTATTTT	CAISETSGGGTNTQYF
TRBV30	TRBJ2-2	.	.	TGTGCCTGGGGGGGGGTGGACAGGGCTTACACCGGGGAGCTGTTTTTT	CAWGGVDRAYTGELFF
TRBV28	TRBJ1-2	TRBD1	.	TGTGCCAGCAATCAACAGGGGAAGGGGTTCGGCTATGGCTACACCTTC	CASNQQGKGFGYGYTF
TRBV6-6	TRBJ2-7	TRBD1	.	TGTGCCAGCAGTGACCGGGACAGTTTCTACGAGCAGTACTTC	CASSDRDSFYEQYF
TRBV4-1	TRBJ1-4	.	.	TGCGCCAGCAGCCAAGATCCGGGGGAAAAACTGTTTTTT	CASSQDPGEKLFF
TRBV28	TRBJ1-1	TRBD1	.	TGTGCCAGCAGTTCGCGGGACAGGTCTGAAGCTTTCTTT	CASSSRDRSEAFF
TRBV7-9	TRBJ2-7	TRBD1	.	TGTGCCAGCAGCTATATACCCTCGGGACAGGGCTACTACGAGCAGTACTTC	CASSYIPSGQGYYEQYF
TRBV4-1	TRBJ2-2	TRBD2	few	TGCGCCAGCAGCCAAGATCCGGGGGGAGGCACCGGGGAGCTGTTTTTT	CASSQDPGGGTGELFF
TRBV11-2	TRBJ1-1	.	.	TGTGCCAGCAGCTTAGCACTCTACACTGAAGCTTTCTTT	CASSLALYTEAFF
TRBV19	TRBJ2-1	.	once	TGTGCCAGTAGCGTGGGGAACTACAATGAGCAGTTCTTC	CASSVGNYNEQFF
TRBV30	TRBJ1-4	.	.	TGTGCCTGGAGCCCCACACAGGGTGTCCCTGAAAAACTGTTTTTT	CAWSPTQGVPEKLFF
TRBV2	TRBJ2-7	TRBD2	.	TGTGCCAGCAGTAAAAGCGGGGAACCTGCCTACGAGCAGTACTTC	CASSKSGEPAYEQYF
TRBV6-4	TRBJ2-3	.	few	TGTGCCAGCAGTATCTCACCTGGACAGTCAGATACGCAGTATTTT	CASSISPGQSDTQYF
TRBV7-3	TRBJ2-3	TRBD2	.	TGTGCCAGCAGCAACCTGCCACTAGCGGGGAGCACAGATACGCAGTATTTT	CASSNLPLAGSTDTQYF
TRBV7-9	TRBJ1-2	.	once	TGTGCCAGCAGTTTTGATCGGGCCTATGGCTACACCTTC	CASSFDRAYGYTF
TRBV5-1	TRBJ2-2	TRBD2	few	TGCGCCAGCAGCTTCGGGACTAGCGGCACCGGGGAGCTGTTTTTT	CASSFGTSGTGELFF
TRBV13	TRBJ2-3	TRBD2	.	TGTGCCAGCAGCTTAACCCGGACTAGCCGGGATACGCAGTATTTT	CASSLTRTSRDTQYF
TRBV7-2	TRBJ2-1	TRBD2	.	TGTGCCAGCAGCTCCTACGGGACTAGCGGATACAATGAGCAGTTCTTC	CASSSYGTSGYNEQFF
TRBV25-1	TRBJ2-7	.	.	TGTGCCAGCAGTGATCGCTACGAGCAGTACTTC	CASSDRYEQYF
TRBV6-4	TRBJ2-7	.	once	TGTGCCAGCAGTGACGCAGGTTTGTGGAGCGAGCAGTACTTC	CASSDAGLWSEQYF